The 25 T cell receptor beta chains listed next were all sequenced from one sample in a study of CD8 T cells in Susac syndrome. cDNA came from roughly 0.53 to 1 ug RNA primed by random hexamers. One entry per CDR3 protein results from TCRdb running MiXCR on the immunoSEQ multiplex PCR reads. In the table there are just under 150,000 distinct CDR3 sequences, roughly 94% of which are singletons. The specimen sequenced was CD4+ T cells from PBMCs. Receptor source: a human donor in good health.

The CDR3 is CASTSVGGRETQYF. The DNA for the CDR3 is TGTGCCAGCACCTCAGTGGGGGGGAGAGAGACCCAGTACTTC. V is TRBV3-1 and J is TRBJ2-5; 7 bases map to TRBD2. With V trimmed by 7 bases and J by 4 bases, 9 bases remained unmatched. The germline V gene encodes CDR1 LGHDT and CDR2 YNNKEL (reference sequence). CDR3 length equals 14 residues.

This clonotype was seen only once. The chain combines TRBV5-1 with TRBJ2-1; 12 nucleotides agree with TRBD2. CDR3 length: 17 amino acids. J gave up 8 bases and V 4 bases, and 13 bases lay outside the gene matches. Germline V CDR1 and CDR2: SGHRS, YFSETQ. CDR3 bases: TGCGCCAGCAGCCCCTATCGACTAGCGGGAGTGGTGGATGAGCAGTTCTTC. Residues: CASSPYRLAGVVDEQFF.

V usage is TRBV7-9 and J usage is TRBJ1-4, with D tentatively TRBD1 (5 bases). The CDR3 is 12 amino acids. V was trimmed by 5 bases and J by 9 bases, leaving 10 bases between them. Germline V gene sequence: CDR1 SEHNR, CDR2 FQNEAQ (reference sequence). The CDR3 sequence is CASSPRGKKLFF. The CDR3 coding sequence is TGTGCCAGCAGCCCACGGGGGAAAAAACTGTTTTTT.

The chain combines TRBV6-6 with TRBJ2-7; 8 bases are shared with TRBD2. The CDR3 has 14 amino acids. V trimming: 7 bases; J trimming: 6 bases; junction bases outside the gene matches: 11. In germline, CDR1 is MNHNY, CDR2 SVGAGI (reference sequence). CDR3 sequence: CASTPPGGLAEQYF. Here the CDR3 DNA reads TGTGCCAGCACACCTCCGGGAGGGCTCGCCGAGCAGTACTTC.

The table lists this clonotype with a count of one. This rearrangement joins TRBV29-1 to TRBJ2-5; TRBD1 is a possible D gene (5 bases). The CDR3 extends over 15 amino acids. Between the trimmed V and J ends, which lost 6 bases and 5 bases, there was a span of 22 bases. Germline CDR1 and CDR2: SQVTM and ANQGSEA. The CDR3 is CSVRKTGGPEETQYF. For the CDR3, the DNA is TGCAGCGTGAGGAAAACAGGCGGTCCGGAGGAGACCCAGTACTTC.

The chain joins TRBV24-1 to TRBJ2-7, with 8 bases lining up with TRBD1. The CDR3 length is 16 residues. The V segment lost 6 bases and the J segment 0 bases; nucleotides outside the gene matches: 9. Germline V gene lookup returns CDR1 KGHDR and CDR2 SFDVKD. The CDR3 sequence: CATSPRGTGLSYEQYF. DNA of the CDR3: TGTGCCACCAGTCCCCGTGGGACAGGACTCTCCTACGAGCAGTACTTC.

The chain uses TRBV19 and TRBJ1-2; D not resolved. The V end lost 3 bases, the J end lost 4 bases, and 9 bases lay between the germline ends. The germline gives CDR1 LNHDA, CDR2 SQIVND (reference sequence). The CDR3 covers 13 residues. CDR3 loop: CASSIGVGYGYTF. The CDR3 DNA reads TGTGCCAGTAGTATTGGCGTAGGCTATGGCTACACCTTC. Filled out from reference TRBV19 and TRBJ1-2, the complete variable domain reads DGGITQSPKYLFRKEGQNVTLSCEQNLNHDAMYWYRQDPGQGLRLIYYSQIVNDFQKGDIAEGYSVSREKKESFPLTVTSAQKNPTAFYLCASSIGVGYGYTFGSGTRLTVV.

The CDR3 sequence: CASSLLVQGRRNEQFF. The CDR3, as DNA: TGTGCCAGCAGCTTATTGGTGCAGGGGCGTCGGAATGAGCAGTTCTTC. This chain uses TRBV5-6 with TRBJ2-1, with TRBD1 as a possible D gene (6 bases). Trimming took off 2 bases at V and 7 bases at J, with 19 bases between the two ends. The CDR3 extends over 16 amino acids. Germline values: CDR1 SGHDT, CDR2 YYEEEE.

The chain employs TRBV7-2 and TRBJ2-5; D is unclear. The CDR3 is 13 amino acids. Trimming took 5 bases from V and 4 from J, leaving 11 bases between them. Germline assignment: CDR1 SGHTA and CDR2 FQGNSA. The CDR3 nucleotides read TGTGCCAGCAGCCCCCCCGAGACAGAGACCCAGTACTTC. Its protein product is CASSPPETETQYF.

This sequence joins TRBV9 and TRBJ2-2; maybe TRBD1 (6 bases). V lost 1 base and J 8 bases, leaving 12 bases between the germline ends. CDR1 is SGDLS, CDR2 YYNGEE, per germline. CDR3 length equals 14 residues. Written as DNA, the CDR3 is TGTGCCAGCAGCGTACATCCAGACAGGGGGGAGCTGTTTTTT. Protein sequence: CASSVHPDRGELFF.

The rearrangement joins TRBV7-2 to TRBJ2-1, with D possibly TRBD1 on 5 matching bases. Trimming cost V 3 bases and J 3 bases, with 12 bases left between them. The CDR3 is 15 amino acids. From germline, CDR1 is SGHTA and CDR2 FQGNSA. The CDR3 DNA reads TGTGCCAGCAGCTTTGGACAAACAGGCTACAATGAGCAGTTCTTC. Its protein is CASSFGQTGYNEQFF.

This CDR3 reads CASSVPGRAGKNTGELFF. The CDR3 DNA reads as TGTGCCAGCAGTGTCCCCGGTCGGGCAGGGAAAAACACCGGGGAGCTGTTTTTT. The chain has TRBV25-1 and TRBJ2-2; D is possibly TRBD1 (5 bases). Per germline, CDR1 MGHDK and CDR2 SYGVNS. V lost 4 bases and J lost 2, with 20 bases in between. The CDR3 length is 18 residues.

The sample holds one count of this clonotype. This rearrangement joins TRBV20-1 to TRBJ2-3, with D unclear. This CDR3 spans 14 amino acids. Germline V gene data show CDR1 as DFQATT and CDR2 as SNEGSKA (reference sequence). V dropped 3 bases and J dropped 5 bases, with 15 bases sitting between them. The CDR3 nucleotides read TGCAGTGCTAGTAATGGGGAAATGGAAGATACGCAGTATTTT. Amino acid sequence: CSASNGEMEDTQYF.

The V and J genes are TRBV7-9 and TRBJ1-5; D remains ambiguous. This CDR3 is built from 14 residues. Trimming pared 3 bases from V and 7 bases from J, leaving 13 bases between. Germline CDR1 reads SEHNR; CDR2 reads FQNEAQ (reference sequence). Here the CDR3 DNA reads TGTGCCAGCAGCTTCGACTCGAGAAACCAGCCCCAGCATTTT. The encoded protein is CASSFDSRNQPQHF.

This chain joins TRBV2 and TRBJ2-7; D possibly corresponds to TRBD1 (7 bases). This CDR3 spans 14 amino acids. Germline V gene sequence: CDR1 SNHLY, CDR2 FYNNEI. Trimming took 8 bases from V and 1 from J, leaving 15 bases between them. In nucleotides, the CDR3 is TGTGCCAGCGCCCCGACAGGGAGGTCCTACGAGCAGTACTTC. It is translated as CASAPTGRSYEQYF.

This sequence joins TRBV4-1 and TRBJ1-3, with D possibly being TRBD1 (5 bases). The ends were cut back, 0 bases at V and 0 bases at J, with 15 bases in the middle. The CDR3 loop spans 18 amino acids. Germline V gene sequence: CDR1 MGHRA, CDR2 YSYEKL. The CDR3 bases are TGCGCCAGCAGCCAAGATAGGGGCAACCGATACTCTGGAAACACCATATATTTT. This codes for CASSQDRGNRYSGNTIYF.

V usage is TRBV7-8 and J usage is TRBJ2-3; maybe TRBD1 (6 bases). This CDR3 has 14 amino acids. Looked up from germline, CDR1 is SGHVS and CDR2 is FQNEAQ. V was trimmed by 2 bases and J by 7 bases, leaving 13 bases between them. The CDR3 DNA is TGTGCCAGCAGCTTAAGGACAGAGAAAAATACGCAGTATTTT. It translates to CASSLRTEKNTQYF.

For the CDR3, the DNA is TGTGCCAGCAGCTTGGGGAACAGGGGGGCCTACGAGCAGTACTTC. Protein: CASSLGNRGAYEQYF. The chain carries TRBV5-4 and TRBJ2-7; TRBD1 aligns across 8 bases. J gave up 2 bases and V 0 bases, and 4 bases lay outside the gene matches. CDR3 size: 15 residues. Per the germline V gene, CDR1 is SGHNT and CDR2 is YYREEE (reference sequence).

V and J are TRBV15 and TRBJ2-3; no reliable D call. The CDR3 runs 15 residues. Germline V gene data show CDR1 as LNHNV and CDR2 as YYDKDF (reference sequence). V was pared by 0 bases and J by 8 bases, with 15 bases between. The CDR3 sequence is CATSRDKPGLGTQYF. DNA of the CDR3: TGTGCCACCAGCAGAGATAAACCAGGCTTGGGTACGCAGTATTTT. Looking up the rest from reference TRBV15 and TRBJ2-3 gives the full variable domain: DAMVIQNPRYQVTQFGKPVTLSCSQTLNHNVMYWYQQKSSQAPKLLFHYYDKDFNNEADTPDNFQSRRPNTSFCFLDIRSPGLGDTAMYLCATSRDKPGLGTQYFGPGTRLTVL.

This chain connects TRBV4-2 to TRBJ2-3, with 10 positions matching TRBD2. The germline V gene encodes CDR1 LGHNA and CDR2 YNFKEQ. CDR3 length: 16 residues. J was trimmed by 1 base and V by 1 base; bases with no gene match: 2. DNA of the CDR3: TGTGCCAGCAGCCAAGCCGGGACTAGCGGCACAGATACGCAGTATTTT. It specifies CASSQAGTSGTDTQYF.

The V gene is TRBV28, the J gene TRBJ2-5; D may match TRBD1 or TRBD2 (5 bases each). Per germline, CDR1 MDHEN and CDR2 SYDVKM. The CDR3 sequence is 12 residues long. V was shortened by 6 bases and J by 3 bases, with 8 bases between the two germline ends. CDR3 amino acids: CASSGAEETQYF. In DNA form, the CDR3 reads TGTGCCAGCAGCGGGGCAGAAGAGACCCAGTACTTC.

This sequence joins TRBV10-1 and TRBJ1-2; possibly TRBD1 for D (6 bases). Trimming removed 0 bases at V and 5 bases at J, with 13 bases between. This CDR3 has 15 amino acids. CDR1 and CDR2 (germline): WNHNN, SYGVQD (reference sequence). The CDR3 coding sequence is TGCGCCAGCAGTGAGTCGGACAGTGGGTGTTATGGCTACACCTTC. Translated: CASSESDSGCYGYTF.

The chain employs TRBV6-5 and TRBJ1-2; D uncertain. CDR1 is MNHEY and CDR2 is SVGAGI in the germline V gene. Trimming removed 0 bases from V and 7 bases from J, with 12 bases in between. CDR3 length: 14 residues. The CDR3 here is CASSYSGELGGYTF. Here the CDR3 DNA reads TGTGCCAGCAGTTACTCCGGGGAGTTGGGTGGCTACACCTTC.

V is TRBV6-2 or TRBV6-3 and J is TRBJ2-1; 9 nucleotides line up with TRBD2. V shed 0 bases and J 6 bases; nucleotides not matched to a gene: 3. The CDR3 has 15 amino acids. CDR1 MNHEY and CDR2 SVGEGT come from the germline V gene. Here the CDR3 DNA reads TGTGCCAGCAGTTACTCTGGCGGGAGGGGCAATGAGCAGTTCTTC. Translating it yields CASSYSGGRGNEQFF.

The chain employs TRBV20-1 and TRBJ2-3, with a possible D match to TRBD2 (5 bases). The CDR3 loop spans 13 amino acids. V lost 6 bases and J 4 bases, leaving 14 bases between the germline ends. Per the germline V gene, CDR1 is DFQATT and CDR2 is SNEGSKA (reference sequence). The CDR3 sequence is CSARTGFADTQYF. The DNA for the CDR3 is TGCAGTGCCCGAACGGGATTCGCAGATACGCAGTATTTT.